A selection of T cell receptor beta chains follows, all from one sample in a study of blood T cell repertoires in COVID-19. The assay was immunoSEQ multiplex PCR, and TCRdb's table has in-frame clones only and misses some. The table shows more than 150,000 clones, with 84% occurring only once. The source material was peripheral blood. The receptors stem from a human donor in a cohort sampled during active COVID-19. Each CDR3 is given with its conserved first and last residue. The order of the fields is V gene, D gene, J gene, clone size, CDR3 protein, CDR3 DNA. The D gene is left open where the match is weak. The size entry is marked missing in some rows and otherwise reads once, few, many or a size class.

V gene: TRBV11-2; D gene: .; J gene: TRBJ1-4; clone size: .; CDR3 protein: CASSLGGEKLFF; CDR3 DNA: TGTGCCAGCAGCTTAGGCGGTGAAAAACTGTTTTTT
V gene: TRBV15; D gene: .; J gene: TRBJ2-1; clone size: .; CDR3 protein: CATSRETGYNEQFF; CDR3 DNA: TGTGCCACCAGCAGAGAGACAGGATACAATGAGCAGTTCTTC
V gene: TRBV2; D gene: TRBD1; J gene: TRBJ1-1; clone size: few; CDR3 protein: CASSPGSRGLNTEAFF; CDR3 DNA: TGTGCCAGCAGTCCGGGGAGCAGGGGGCTGAACACTGAAGCTTTCTTT
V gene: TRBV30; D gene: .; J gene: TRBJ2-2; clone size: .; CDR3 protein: CAWIGLPDSGELFF; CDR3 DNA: TGTGCCTGGATTGGGCTGCCAGATTCCGGGGAGCTGTTTTTT
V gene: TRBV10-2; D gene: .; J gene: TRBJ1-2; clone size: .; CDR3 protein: CASGGGGRSYGYTF; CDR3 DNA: TGCGCCAGCGGGGGGGGAGGGAGAAGCTATGGCTACACCTTC
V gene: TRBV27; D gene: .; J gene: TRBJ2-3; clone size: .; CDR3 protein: CASSSTGETTDTQYF; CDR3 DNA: TGTGCCAGCAGTTCTACGGGGGAAACCACAGATACGCAGTATTTT
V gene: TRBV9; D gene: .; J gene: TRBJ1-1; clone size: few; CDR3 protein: CASSVEGYDTEAFF; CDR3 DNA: TGTGCCAGCAGCGTAGAGGGGTACGACACTGAAGCTTTCTTT
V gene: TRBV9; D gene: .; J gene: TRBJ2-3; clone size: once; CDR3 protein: CASSTRGLISPDTQYF; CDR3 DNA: TGTGCCAGCAGCACCCGCGGACTAATCTCCCCAGATACGCAGTATTTT
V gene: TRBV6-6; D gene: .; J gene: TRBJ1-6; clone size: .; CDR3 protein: CASSYAPQKVPLHF; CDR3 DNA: TGTGCCAGCAGTTACGCACCACAAAAAGTACCCCTCCACTTT
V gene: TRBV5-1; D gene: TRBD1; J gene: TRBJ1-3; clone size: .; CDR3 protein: CASSLGGGGNTIYF; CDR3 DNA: TGCGCCAGCAGCTTAGGAGGGGGCGGAAACACCATATATTTT
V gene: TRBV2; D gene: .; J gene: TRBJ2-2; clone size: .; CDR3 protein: CASSPGGELFF; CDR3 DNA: TGTGCCAGCAGTCCCGGGGGGGAGCTGTTTTTT